The rows below give T cell receptor beta chains drawn from one sample of a study of cytomegalovirus exposure and HLA in healthy donors. Sequencing was performed with immunoSEQ multiplex PCR; in TCRdb, only in-frame clones are kept and a portion is missing. This table holds about 95,000 clones, 70% to 85% found once. The sample taken for sequencing was PBMCs. The receptors derive from a man in his 60s in good health and CMV-seronegative. CDR3s include the opening cysteine and the closing phenylalanine or tryptophan. Fields, in order: D gene, J gene, clone size, V gene, CDR3 protein, CDR3 DNA. D genes are given only for firm matches. Size is stated for part of the rows, as once, few or many counts, or as a class when the clone is expanded.

TRBD1	TRBJ2-2	-	TRBV5-1	CASSLAPGGERTGELFF	TGCGCCAGCAGCTTGGCCCCAGGGGGCGAACGGACCGGGGAGCTGTTTTTT
-	TRBJ2-3	few	TRBV5-1	CASSLSSGRTDTQYF	TGCGCCAGCAGCTTGAGTAGCGGACGCACAGATACGCAGTATTTT
-	TRBJ2-5	few	TRBV5-6	CASSPSQGRQETQYF	TGTGCCAGCAGCCCCTCGCAGGGGCGCCAAGAGACCCAGTACTTC
-	TRBJ1-1	once	TRBV4-3	CASSQDRTGRFAEAFF	TGCGCCAGCAGCCAAGATCGTACAGGGAGATTCGCTGAAGCTTTCTTT
TRBD1	TRBJ2-5	-	TRBV27	CASSFSTGRQETQYF	TGTGCCAGCAGTTTCTCGACAGGGCGTCAAGAGACCCAGTACTTC
TRBD1	TRBJ2-7	-	TRBV14	CASSTGTGWYEQYF	TGTGCCAGCAGCACCGGGACAGGGTGGTACGAGCAGTACTTC
TRBD2	TRBJ2-1	once	TRBV14	CASSRPGLGAYNEQFF	TGTGCCAGCAGCCGTCCGGGACTAGGGGCCTACAATGAGCAGTTCTTC
-	TRBJ1-5	few	TRBV7-8	CASSIRVAQPQHF	TGTGCCAGCAGCATCAGGGTGGCGCAGCCCCAGCATTTT
TRBD1	TRBJ2-1	-	TRBV5-1	CASSSGQGANNEQFF	TGCGCCAGCAGCTCGGGACAGGGGGCCAACAATGAGCAGTTCTTC
-	TRBJ1-1	-	TRBV4-1	CASSQGVQRNRNTEAFF	TGCGCCAGCAGCCAAGGGGTCCAGCGGAATAGGAACACTGAAGCTTTCTTT
-	TRBJ2-7	-	TRBV6-7	CASIFLLGTEHYEQYF	TGTGCCAGCATCTTCCTCCTTGGGACTGAGCACTACGAGCAGTACTTC
-	TRBJ2-6	once	TRBV15	CATSSDSSGANVLTF	TGTGCCACCAGCAGCGACAGTTCTGGGGCCAACGTCCTGACTTTC
TRBD1	TRBJ1-5	once	TRBV5-1	CASSAGQGDQPQHF	TGCGCCAGCAGCGCGGGACAGGGGGATCAGCCCCAGCATTTT
-	TRBJ1-5	few	TRBV7-9	CASSEGLGNQPQHF	TGTGCCAGCAGCGAAGGACTGGGCAATCAGCCCCAGCATTTT
-	TRBJ1-4	-	TRBV10-2	CASAGGATNEKLFF	TGCGCCAGCGCGGGAGGGGCAACTAATGAAAAACTGTTTTTT
TRBD1	TRBJ1-1	-	TRBV11-2	CASSLVMGQRATEAFF	TGTGCCAGCAGCTTAGTAATGGGACAGAGAGCCACTGAAGCTTTCTTT
TRBD2	TRBJ2-5	-	TRBV5-1	CASSLASGGVQETQYF	TGCGCCAGCAGCTTGGCCTCGGGGGGGGTGCAAGAGACCCAGTACTTC
TRBD1	TRBJ2-5	-	TRBV28	CASTTPRTGVVETQYF	TGTGCCAGCACCACGCCCCGGACAGGGGTAGTGGAGACCCAGTACTTC
-	TRBJ1-2	-	TRBV6-1	CASSDQLPGNYGYTF	TGTGCCAGCAGTGACCAATTACCGGGGAACTATGGCTACACCTTC
TRBD2	TRBJ2-1	-	TRBV5-1	CASSHQAGGDEQFF	TGCGCCAGCAGCCATCAAGCGGGGGGCGATGAGCAGTTCTTC